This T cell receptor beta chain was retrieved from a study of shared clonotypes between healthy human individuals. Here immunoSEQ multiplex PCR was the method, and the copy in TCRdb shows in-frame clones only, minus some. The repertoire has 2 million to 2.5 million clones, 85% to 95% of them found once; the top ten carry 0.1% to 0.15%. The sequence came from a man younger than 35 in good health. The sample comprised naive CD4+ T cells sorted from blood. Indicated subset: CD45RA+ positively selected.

The CDR3 nucleotides read TGTGCCAGCTGTCCCTCAGGGGCAACTAATGAAAAACTGTTTTTT. Translated, it gives CASCPSGATNEKLFF. J is TRBJ1-4 and V is TRBV6-1, with a tentative D call TRBD1 (6 bases). Trimming took off 8 bases at V and 0 bases at J, with 13 bases between the two ends. This CDR3 region has 15 residues. Germline CDR1 and CDR2: MNHNS and SASEGT.